The sequence of this T cell receptor (beta chain) was determined in a study of shared clonotypes between healthy human individuals. Whole-study context: Each donor's CD4 naive and CD4 memory cells filled three plates apiece, CD8 naive two, and CD8 memory one.

Only in-frame clones appear in the TCRdb table, and some are missing; sequencing was by immunoSEQ multiplex PCR. The repertoire holds about 2 million clones, with just under 95% as singletons. The CDR3 has 14 amino acids. J was trimmed by 4 bases and V by 4 bases; bases with no gene match: 5. Per germline, CDR1 MNHEY and CDR2 SMNVEV (reference sequence). Only CD45RO-negative cells positively selected for CCR7 counted as naive CD8 cells, so terminally differentiated effector memory CD45RA+ cells were excluded. V gene TRBV27 combines with J gene TRBJ1-2; 8 bases are a match to TRBD1. This TCR was recovered from a man younger than 30 in good health. Sequencing input: naive CD8+ T cells sorted from blood. The CDR3 loop is CASSSQTGVYGYTF. The CDR3 coding sequence is TGTGCCAGCAGTTCGCAGACAGGGGTCTATGGCTACACCTTC.